This entry features one T cell receptor (beta chain) sequence. V was shortened by 1 base and J by 7 bases, with 17 bases between the two germline ends. The CDR3 consists of 16 residues. Germline V gene lookup returns CDR1 LNHNV and CDR2 YYDKDF (reference sequence). Original analysis: From reference gene primer amplification, estimates of nucleated cell counts were derived. TCRdb's table, derived via immunoSEQ multiplex PCR, lists solely in-frame clones and lacks some. V, J and clone size were drawn from that table, and D and trimming were deduced from the DNA. This table has more than 45,000 clones, roughly nine tenths appearing once. The data belong to a study of blood T cell repertoires in COVID-19. Study-level information: COVID-19 samples, acute and convalescent, were from the United States, Italy and Spain. PBMCs, B-cell-depleted T cells, or T cells were the source of the cDNA or gDNA that made up the material.

Material for sequencing was peripheral blood. This sequence was found in an elderly woman with acute or convalescent COVID-19. The V gene is TRBV15, the J gene TRBJ1-5; D not resolved. In DNA form, the CDR3 reads TGTGCCACCAGCAGAGGTGCAACGGTGGGCGAACAGCCCCAGCATTTT. Protein: CATSRGATVGEQPQHF.